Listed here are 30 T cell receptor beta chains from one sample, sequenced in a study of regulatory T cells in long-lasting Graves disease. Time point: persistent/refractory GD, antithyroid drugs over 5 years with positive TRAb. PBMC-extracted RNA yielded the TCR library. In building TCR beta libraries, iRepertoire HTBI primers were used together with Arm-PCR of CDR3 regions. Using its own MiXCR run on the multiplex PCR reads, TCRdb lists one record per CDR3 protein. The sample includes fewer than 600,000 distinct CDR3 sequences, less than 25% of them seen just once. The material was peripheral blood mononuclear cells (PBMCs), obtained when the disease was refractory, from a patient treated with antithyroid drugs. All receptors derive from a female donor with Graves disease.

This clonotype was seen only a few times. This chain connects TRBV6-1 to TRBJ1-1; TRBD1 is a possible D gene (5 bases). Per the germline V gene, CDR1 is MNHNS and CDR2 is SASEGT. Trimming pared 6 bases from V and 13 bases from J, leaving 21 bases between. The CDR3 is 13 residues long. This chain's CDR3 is CASRQGVTLGDFF. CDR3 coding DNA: TGTGCCAGCAGGCAGGGCGTCACCCTTGGGGATTTCTTT.

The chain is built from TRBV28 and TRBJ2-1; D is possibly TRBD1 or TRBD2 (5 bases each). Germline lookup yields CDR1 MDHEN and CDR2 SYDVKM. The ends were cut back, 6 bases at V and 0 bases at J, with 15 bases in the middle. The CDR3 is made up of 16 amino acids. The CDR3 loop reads CASSPGTASSYNEQFF. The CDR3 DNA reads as TGTGCCAGCAGCCCTGGGACCGCGAGCTCCTACAATGAGCAGTTCTTC.

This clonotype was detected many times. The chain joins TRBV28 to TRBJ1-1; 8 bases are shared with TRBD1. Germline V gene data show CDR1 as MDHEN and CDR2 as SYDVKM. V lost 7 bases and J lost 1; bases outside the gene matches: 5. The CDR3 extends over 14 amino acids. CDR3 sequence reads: CASNGGQGNTEAFF. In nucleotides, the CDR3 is TGTGCCAGCAATGGCGGACAGGGGAACACTGAAGCTTTCTTT.

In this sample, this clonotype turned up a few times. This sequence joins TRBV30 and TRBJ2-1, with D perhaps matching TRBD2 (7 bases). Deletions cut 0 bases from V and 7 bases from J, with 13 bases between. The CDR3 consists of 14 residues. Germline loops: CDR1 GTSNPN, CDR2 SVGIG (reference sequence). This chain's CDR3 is CAWSVGGPKNEQFF. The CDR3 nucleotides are TGTGCCTGGAGTGTGGGGGGGCCTAAGAATGAGCAGTTCTTC. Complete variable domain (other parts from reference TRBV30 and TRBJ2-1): SQTIHQWPATLVQPVGSPLSLECTVEGTSNPNLYWYRQAAGRGLQLLFYSVGIGQISSEVPQNLSASRPQDRQFILSSKKLLLSDSGFYLCAWSVGGPKNEQFFGPGTRLTVL.

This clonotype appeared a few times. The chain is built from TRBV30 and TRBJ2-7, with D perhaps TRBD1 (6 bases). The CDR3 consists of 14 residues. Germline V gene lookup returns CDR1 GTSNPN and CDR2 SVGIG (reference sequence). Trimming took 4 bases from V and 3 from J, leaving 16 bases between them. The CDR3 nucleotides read TGTGCCTGGAAGTGGGGTCAGGGGCTCTACGAGCAGTACTTC. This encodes CAWKWGQGLYEQYF.

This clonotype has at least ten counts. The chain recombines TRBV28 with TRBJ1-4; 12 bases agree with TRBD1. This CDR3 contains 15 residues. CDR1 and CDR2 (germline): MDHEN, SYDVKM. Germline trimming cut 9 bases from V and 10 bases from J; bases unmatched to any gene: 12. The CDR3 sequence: CASRDRGREVGKLFF. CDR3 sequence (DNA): TGTGCCAGTCGGGACAGGGGGCGTGAAGTTGGAAAACTGTTTTTT. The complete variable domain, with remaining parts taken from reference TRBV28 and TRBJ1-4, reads DVKVTQSSRYLVKRTGEKVFLECVQDMDHENMFWYRQDPGLGLRLIYFSYDVKMKEKGDIPEGYSVSREKKERFSLILESASTNQTSMYLCASRDRGREVGKLFFGSGTQLSVL.

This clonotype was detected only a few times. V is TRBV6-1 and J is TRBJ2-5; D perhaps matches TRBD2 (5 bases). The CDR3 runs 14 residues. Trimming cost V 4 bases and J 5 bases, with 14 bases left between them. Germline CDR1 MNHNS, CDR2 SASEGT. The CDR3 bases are TGTGCCAGCAGTGGGGTCGGGAATTCCGAGACCCAGTACTTC. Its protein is CASSGVGNSETQYF.

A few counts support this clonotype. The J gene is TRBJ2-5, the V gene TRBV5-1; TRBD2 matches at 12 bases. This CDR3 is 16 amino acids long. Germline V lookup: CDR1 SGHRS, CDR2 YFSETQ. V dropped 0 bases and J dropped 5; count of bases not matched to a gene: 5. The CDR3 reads CASSLGLAGGPETQYF. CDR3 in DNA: TGCGCCAGCAGCTTGGGGCTAGCGGGGGGGCCGGAGACCCAGTACTTC. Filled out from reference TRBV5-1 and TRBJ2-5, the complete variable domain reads KAGVTQTPRYLIKTRGQQVTLSCSPISGHRSVSWYQQTPGQGLQFLFEYFSETQRNKGNFPGRFSGRQFSNSRSEMNVSTLELGDSALYLCASSLGLAGGPETQYFGPGTRLLVL.

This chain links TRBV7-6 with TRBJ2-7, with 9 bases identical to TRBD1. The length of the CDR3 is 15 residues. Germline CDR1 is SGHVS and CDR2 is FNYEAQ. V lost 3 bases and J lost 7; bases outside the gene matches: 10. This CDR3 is CASSLAGTGLGEQYF. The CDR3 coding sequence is TGTGCCAGCAGCTTGGCCGGGACAGGGTTGGGGGAGCAGTACTTC. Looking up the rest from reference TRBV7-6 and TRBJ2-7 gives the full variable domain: GAGVSQSPRYKVTKRGQDVALRCDPISGHVSLYWYRQALGQGPEFLTYFNYEAQQDKSGLPNDRFSAERPEGSISTLTIQRTEQRDSAMYRCASSLAGTGLGEQYFGPGTRLTVT.

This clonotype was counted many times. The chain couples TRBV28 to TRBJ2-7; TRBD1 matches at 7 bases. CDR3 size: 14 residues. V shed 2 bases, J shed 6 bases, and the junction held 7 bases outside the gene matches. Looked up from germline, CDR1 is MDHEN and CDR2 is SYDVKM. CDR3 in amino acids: CASSLPRQGLEQYF. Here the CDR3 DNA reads TGTGCCAGCAGTTTACCAAGACAGGGCCTCGAGCAGTACTTC.

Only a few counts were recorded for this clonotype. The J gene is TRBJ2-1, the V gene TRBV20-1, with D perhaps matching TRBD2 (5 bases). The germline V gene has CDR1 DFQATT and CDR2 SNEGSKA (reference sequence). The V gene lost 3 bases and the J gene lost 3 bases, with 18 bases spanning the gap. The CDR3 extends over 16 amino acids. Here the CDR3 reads CSARGLGAEVYNEQFF. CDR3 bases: TGCAGTGCTAGGGGCCTAGGAGCGGAAGTCTACAATGAGCAGTTCTTC.

CDR3 loop: CASSLTPLVGARPYGYTF. The CDR3 DNA follows: TGTGCCAGCAGCTTAACCCCCCTAGTGGGCGCAAGGCCCTATGGCTACACCTTC. The chain recombines TRBV7-3 with TRBJ1-2; the D is unclear. The CDR3 contains 18 residues. Germline-derived CDR1 and CDR2 are SGHTA and FQGTGA. The germline V and J ends were trimmed by 0 bases and 4 bases, with 21 bases remaining between them.

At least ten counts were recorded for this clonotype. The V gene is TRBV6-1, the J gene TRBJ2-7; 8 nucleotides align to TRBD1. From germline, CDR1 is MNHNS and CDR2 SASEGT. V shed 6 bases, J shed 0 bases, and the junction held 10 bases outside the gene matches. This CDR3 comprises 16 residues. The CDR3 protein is CASSLPEGQDSYEQYF. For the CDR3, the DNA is TGTGCCAGCAGCCTTCCCGAGGGACAGGACTCCTACGAGCAGTACTTC.

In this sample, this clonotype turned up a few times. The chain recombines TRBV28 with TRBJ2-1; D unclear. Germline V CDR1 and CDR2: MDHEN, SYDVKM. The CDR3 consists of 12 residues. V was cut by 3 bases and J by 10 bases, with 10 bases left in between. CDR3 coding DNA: TGTGCCAGCAGTTTCCGTGTCGGGGAGCAGTTCTTC. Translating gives CASSFRVGEQFF. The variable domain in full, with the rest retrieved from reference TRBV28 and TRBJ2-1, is DVKVTQSSRYLVKRTGEKVFLECVQDMDHENMFWYRQDPGLGLRLIYFSYDVKMKEKGDIPEGYSVSREKKERFSLILESASTNQTSMYLCASSFRVGEQFFGPGTRLTVL.

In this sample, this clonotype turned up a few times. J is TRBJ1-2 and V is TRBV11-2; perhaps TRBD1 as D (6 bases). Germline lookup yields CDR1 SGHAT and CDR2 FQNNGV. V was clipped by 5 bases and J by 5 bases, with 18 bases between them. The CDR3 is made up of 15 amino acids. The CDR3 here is CASSALGGTIYGYTF. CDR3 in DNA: TGTGCCAGCAGCGCCCTGGGAGGGACAATTTATGGCTACACCTTC.

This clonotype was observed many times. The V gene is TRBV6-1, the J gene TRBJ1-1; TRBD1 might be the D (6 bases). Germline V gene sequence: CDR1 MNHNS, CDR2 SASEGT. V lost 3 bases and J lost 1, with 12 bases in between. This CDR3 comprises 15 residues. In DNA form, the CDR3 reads TGTGCCAGCAGTGATCAGGGGCAGAAGAACACTGAAGCTTTCTTT. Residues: CASSDQGQKNTEAFF.

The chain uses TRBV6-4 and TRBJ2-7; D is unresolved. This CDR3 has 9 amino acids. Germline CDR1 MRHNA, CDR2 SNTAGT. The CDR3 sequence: CCCGDEQYF. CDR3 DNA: TGTTGCTGTGGGGACGAGCAGTACTTC.

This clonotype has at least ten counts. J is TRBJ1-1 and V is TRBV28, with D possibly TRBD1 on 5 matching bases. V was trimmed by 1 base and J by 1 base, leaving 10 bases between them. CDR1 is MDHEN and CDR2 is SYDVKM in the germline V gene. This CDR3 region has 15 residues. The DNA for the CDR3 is TGTGCCAGCAGTTTATTATCCGGGACGAACACTGAAGCTTTCTTT. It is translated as CASSLLSGTNTEAFF.

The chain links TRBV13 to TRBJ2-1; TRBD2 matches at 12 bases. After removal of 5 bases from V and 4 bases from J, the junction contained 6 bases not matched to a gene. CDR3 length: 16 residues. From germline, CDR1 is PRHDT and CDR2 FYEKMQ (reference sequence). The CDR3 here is CASSRWTSGAYNEQFF. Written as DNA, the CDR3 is TGTGCCAGCAGCCGATGGACTAGCGGGGCGTACAATGAGCAGTTCTTC.

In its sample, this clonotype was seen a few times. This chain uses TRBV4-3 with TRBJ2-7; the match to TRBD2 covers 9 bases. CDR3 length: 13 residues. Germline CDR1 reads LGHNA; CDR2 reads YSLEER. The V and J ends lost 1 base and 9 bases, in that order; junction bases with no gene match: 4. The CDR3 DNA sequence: TGCGCCAGCAGCCAAGGACTAGCGGCAAGGCAGTACTTC. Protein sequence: CASSQGLAARQYF.

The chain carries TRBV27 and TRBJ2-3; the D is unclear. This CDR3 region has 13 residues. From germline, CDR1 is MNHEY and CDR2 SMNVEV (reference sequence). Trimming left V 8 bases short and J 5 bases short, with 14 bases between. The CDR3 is CASVGRNLDTQYF. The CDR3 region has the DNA TGTGCCAGCGTCGGACGGAACTTAGATACGCAGTATTTT.

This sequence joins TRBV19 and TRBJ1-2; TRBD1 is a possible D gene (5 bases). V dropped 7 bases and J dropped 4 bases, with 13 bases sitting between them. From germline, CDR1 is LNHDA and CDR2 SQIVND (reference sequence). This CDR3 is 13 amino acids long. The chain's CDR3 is CASTSGRTYGYTF. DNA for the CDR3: TGTGCCAGTACCTCGGGACGGACCTATGGCTACACCTTC.

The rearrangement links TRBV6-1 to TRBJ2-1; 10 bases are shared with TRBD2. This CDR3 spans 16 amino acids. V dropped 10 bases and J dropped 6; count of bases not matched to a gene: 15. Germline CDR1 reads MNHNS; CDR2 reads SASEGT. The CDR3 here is CATKPLSGGAVNEQFF. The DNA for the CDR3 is TGTGCCACCAAACCCCTAAGCGGGGGGGCTGTCAATGAGCAGTTCTTC.

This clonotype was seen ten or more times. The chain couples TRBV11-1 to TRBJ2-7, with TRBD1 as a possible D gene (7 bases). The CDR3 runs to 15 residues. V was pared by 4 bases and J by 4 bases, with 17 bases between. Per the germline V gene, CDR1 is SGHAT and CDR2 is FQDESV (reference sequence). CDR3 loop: CASSSGVTGSYEQYF. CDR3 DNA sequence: TGTGCCAGCAGCTCGGGGGTGACAGGGTCGTACGAGCAGTACTTC.

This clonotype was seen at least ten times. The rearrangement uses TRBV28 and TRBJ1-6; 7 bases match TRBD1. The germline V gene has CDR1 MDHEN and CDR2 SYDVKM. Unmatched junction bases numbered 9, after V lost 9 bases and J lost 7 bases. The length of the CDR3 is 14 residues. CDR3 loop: CASNAGTVNSPLHF. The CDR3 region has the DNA TGTGCCAGTAATGCCGGGACAGTAAATTCACCCCTCCACTTT.

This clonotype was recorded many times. The CDR3 is CASSPPLGRGPNTEAFF. The CDR3 DNA reads TGTGCCAGCAGTCCCCCCCTGGGCAGGGGCCCGAACACTGAAGCTTTCTTT. This chain connects TRBV28 to TRBJ1-1; weak D call: TRBD1 (6 bases). The CDR3 runs 17 residues. Germline loops: CDR1 MDHEN, CDR2 SYDVKM. V lost 5 bases to trimming and J lost 1 base, with 20 bases between them.

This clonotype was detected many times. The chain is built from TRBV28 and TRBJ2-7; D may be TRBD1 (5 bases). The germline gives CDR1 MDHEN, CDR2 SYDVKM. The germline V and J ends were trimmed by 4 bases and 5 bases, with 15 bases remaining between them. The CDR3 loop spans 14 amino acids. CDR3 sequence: CASSSGRTTDEQYF. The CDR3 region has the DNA TGTGCCAGCAGTTCAGGGCGGACGACCGACGAGCAGTACTTC.

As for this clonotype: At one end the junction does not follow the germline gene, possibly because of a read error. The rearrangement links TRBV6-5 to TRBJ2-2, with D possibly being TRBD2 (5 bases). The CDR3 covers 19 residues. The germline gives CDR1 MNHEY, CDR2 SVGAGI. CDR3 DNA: TGTGCCAGCAGTTACTCGATGGTCCCAGAGAGGGCGAACACCGGGGAGCTGCTTTTT. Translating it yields CASSYSMVPERANTGELLF.

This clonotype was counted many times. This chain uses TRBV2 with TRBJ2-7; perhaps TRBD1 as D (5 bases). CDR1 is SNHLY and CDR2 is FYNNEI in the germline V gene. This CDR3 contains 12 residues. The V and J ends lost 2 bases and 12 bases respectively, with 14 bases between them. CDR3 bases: TGTGCCAGCAGTGAACAAGGGGCGGAGAGGTACTTC. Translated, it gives CASSEQGAERYF.

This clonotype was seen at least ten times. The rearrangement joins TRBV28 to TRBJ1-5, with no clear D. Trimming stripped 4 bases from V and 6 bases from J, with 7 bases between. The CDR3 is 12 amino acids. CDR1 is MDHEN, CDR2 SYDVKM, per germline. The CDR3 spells CASSSGLQPQHF. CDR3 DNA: TGTGCCAGCAGTTCTGGGCTTCAGCCCCAGCATTTT.